This TCR beta chain appears in the sequencing data of a study of CD8 T cell repertoires and HIV-1 epitope variants. Study-level background: Separate wells received one of Twenty-five Gag or Nef variant peptides.

Trimming shortened V by 6 bases and J by 0 bases, and 11 bases separated the two germline ends. This CDR3 spans 14 amino acids. Germline CDR1 and CDR2: MDHEN and SYDVKM. The repertoire was sequenced with immunoSEQ multiplex PCR; TCRdb's copy has only in-frame clones and lacks some. The table has about 5,600 clones, 64% seen once. As to this clone: Its specificity is unknown.

The material sequenced was cultured CD8+ T cells derived from PBMCs. This rearrangement joins TRBV28 to TRBJ1-1, with D maybe TRBD1 (5 bases). This clonotype was obtained from a male donor with HIV. The CDR3 bases are TGTGCCAGCAGGGCGACAGTTATGAACACTGAAGCTTTCTTT. It translates to CASRATVMNTEAFF.